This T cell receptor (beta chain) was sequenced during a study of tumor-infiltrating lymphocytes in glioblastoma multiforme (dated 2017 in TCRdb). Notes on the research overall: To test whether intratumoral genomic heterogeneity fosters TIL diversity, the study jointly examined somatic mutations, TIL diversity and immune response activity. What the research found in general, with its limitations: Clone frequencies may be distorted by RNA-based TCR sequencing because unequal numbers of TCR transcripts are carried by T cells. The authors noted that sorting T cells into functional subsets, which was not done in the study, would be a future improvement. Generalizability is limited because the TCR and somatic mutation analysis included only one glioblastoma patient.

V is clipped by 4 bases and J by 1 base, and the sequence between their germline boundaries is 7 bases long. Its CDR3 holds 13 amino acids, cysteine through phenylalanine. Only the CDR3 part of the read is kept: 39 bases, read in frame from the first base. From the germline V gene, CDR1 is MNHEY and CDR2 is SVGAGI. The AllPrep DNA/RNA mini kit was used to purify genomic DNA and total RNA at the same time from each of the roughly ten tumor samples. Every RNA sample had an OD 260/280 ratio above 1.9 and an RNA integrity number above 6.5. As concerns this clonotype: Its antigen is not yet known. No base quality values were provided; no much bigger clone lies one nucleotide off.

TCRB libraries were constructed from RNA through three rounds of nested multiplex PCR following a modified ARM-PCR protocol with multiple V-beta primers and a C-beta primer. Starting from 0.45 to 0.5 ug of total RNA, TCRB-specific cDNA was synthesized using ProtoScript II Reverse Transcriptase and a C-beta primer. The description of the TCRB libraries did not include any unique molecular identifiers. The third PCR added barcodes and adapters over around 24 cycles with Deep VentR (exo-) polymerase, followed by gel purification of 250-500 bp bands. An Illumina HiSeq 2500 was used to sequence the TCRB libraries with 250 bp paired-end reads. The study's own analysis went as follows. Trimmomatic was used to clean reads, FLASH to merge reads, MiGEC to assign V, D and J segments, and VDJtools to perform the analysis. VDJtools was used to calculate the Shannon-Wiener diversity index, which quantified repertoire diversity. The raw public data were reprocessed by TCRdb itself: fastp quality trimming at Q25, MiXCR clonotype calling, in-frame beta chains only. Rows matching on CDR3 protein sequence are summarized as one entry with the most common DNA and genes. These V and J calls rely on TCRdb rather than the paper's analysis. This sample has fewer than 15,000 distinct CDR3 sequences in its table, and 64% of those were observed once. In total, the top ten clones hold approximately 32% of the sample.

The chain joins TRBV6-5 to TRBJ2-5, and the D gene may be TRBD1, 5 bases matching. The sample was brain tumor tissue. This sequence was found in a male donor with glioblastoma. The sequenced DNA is TGTGCCAGCAGTTTAGGGGTCCAAGAGACCCAGTACTTC. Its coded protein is CASSLGVQETQYF.